This is a list of T cell receptor beta chains from one sample in a study of cytomegalovirus exposure and HLA in healthy donors. TCRdb keeps only in-frame clones here, not all; method: immunoSEQ multiplex PCR. The table has 85,000 to 100,000 clones, 77% seen once; the top ten hold around 5%. The sample comprised PBMCs. The receptors stem from a middle-aged woman in good health and CMV-seronegative. CDR3s include the opening cysteine and the closing phenylalanine or tryptophan. The D gene is left open where the match is weak. A row's size may be missing; if present it is once, few, many or a size class.

j_call	clone_size	v_call	d_call	cdr3_nt	cdr3_aa
TRBJ1-2	.	TRBV4-3	.	TGCGCCAGCAGCCAAGTGTCTTTCTATGGCTACACCTTC	CASSQVSFYGYTF
TRBJ2-3	.	TRBV5-1	TRBD2	TGCGCCAGCAGCGAACTAGCGGGGGGTTTTGATACGCAGTATTTT	CASSELAGGFDTQYF
TRBJ2-3	once	TRBV5-1	.	TGCGCCAGCAGCTTGGAGGGGGGCACAGATACGCAGTATTTT	CASSLEGGTDTQYF
TRBJ2-7	.	TRBV10-3	TRBD2	TGTGCCATCATGTCAGTGGACAGGGGCGCACAGACTAGCGGGGGAGGCTACGAGCAGTACTTC	CAIMSVDRGAQTSGGGYEQYF
TRBJ2-5	.	TRBV2	.	TGTGCCAGCAAAGATCGGGGGCAAGAGACCCAGTACTTC	CASKDRGQETQYF
TRBJ1-1	.	TRBV14	TRBD1	TGTGCCAGCAGCCATCCTCCCCCGACAGGGGGAGAAGCTTTCTTT	CASSHPPPTGGEAFF
TRBJ2-1	.	TRBV4-1	TRBD2	TGCGCCAGCAGCAAAGGTAGGACTAGCGGGGGGGCCGGTACCTACAATGAGCAGTTCTTC	CASSKGRTSGGAGTYNEQFF
TRBJ1-1	.	TRBV25-1	.	TGTGCCAGCAGGCAGGGAAACACTGAAGCTTTCTTT	CASRQGNTEAFF
TRBJ1-2	.	TRBV14	TRBD1	TGTGCCAGCAGCTCCAGCCTTAGGGGGCCCTATGGCTACACCTTC	CASSSSLRGPYGYTF
TRBJ2-3	.	TRBV4-3	TRBD1	TGCGCCAGCAGTAGGACAGGACGCACAGATACGCAGTATTTT	CASSRTGRTDTQYF
TRBJ1-3	.	TRBV18	TRBD1	TGTGCCAGCTCACCAGTGGGACCGGGACAGGGTTCTGGAAACACCATATATTTT	CASSPVGPGQGSGNTIYF
TRBJ2-5	once	TRBV2	.	TGTGCCAGCAGTGAACAATGGGGGGGGGCCTCCGGGACCCAGTACTTC	CASSEQWGGASGTQYF
TRBJ1-1	.	TRBV19	.	TGTGCCAGCATTCGTGGACAGTTAAACACTGAAGCTTTCTTT	CASIRGQLNTEAFF
TRBJ2-7	.	TRBV6-5	TRBD1	TGTGCCAGCAGTTACGGGACAGGGGGTGGCGAGCAGTACTTC	CASSYGTGGGEQYF
TRBJ1-1	.	TRBV20-1	.	TGCAGTGCTTGGGGGGACACTGAAGCTTTCTTT	CSAWGDTEAFF
TRBJ2-2	.	TRBV30	.	TGTGCCTGGAGTGTAAGACACTCTACCGGGGAGCTGTTTTTT	CAWSVRHSTGELFF
TRBJ1-3	.	TRBV9	.	TGTGCCAGCAGCGAACGATCAGGGGTGTCTGGAAACACCATATATTTT	CASSERSGVSGNTIYF
TRBJ1-2	few	TRBV28	.	TGTGCCAGCAGCCGTACTAACTATGGCTACACCTTC	CASSRTNYGYTF
TRBJ1-5	.	TRBV19	.	TGTGCTAGTAAACGGGGTCCGGGGAGCAATCAGCCCCAGCATTTT	CASKRGPGSNQPQHF
TRBJ2-1	.	TRBV5-1	.	TGCGCCAGCAGCTTCGGCCCTAGCTCCTACAATGAGCAGTTCTTC	CASSFGPSSYNEQFF
TRBJ2-2	.	TRBV2	.	TGTGCCAGCATTGGGGCGGAACCGAACACCGGGGAGCTGTTTTTT	CASIGAEPNTGELFF
TRBJ1-2	.	TRBV5-4	.	TGTGCCAGCAGCTGGTCAGGCCGAACTAACTATGGCTACACCTTC	CASSWSGRTNYGYTF
TRBJ2-7	few	TRBV6-5	TRBD1	TGTGCCAGCAGTTACGGGACAGGGGGCAGGCAGGAGCAGTACTTC	CASSYGTGGRQEQYF
TRBJ2-7	.	TRBV28	.	TGTGCCAGCAGTTTCCGACAGGAGAGCTCCTACGAGCAGTACTTC	CASSFRQESSYEQYF
TRBJ1-2	once	TRBV27	.	TGTGCCAGCAGTTTACGTCAGGGAGGCGGCTATGGCTACACCTTC	CASSLRQGGGYGYTF
TRBJ2-1	.	TRBV29-1	TRBD1	TGCAGCGGCCGGACAGGGGGAGTAAATGAGCAGTTCTTC	CSGRTGGVNEQFF
TRBJ1-2	.	TRBV5-1	TRBD1	TGCGCCAGCAGCTTCTCGGGACAGGGTCTTGGCTACACCTTC	CASSFSGQGLGYTF
TRBJ2-1	.	TRBV7-3	TRBD1	TGTGCCAGCAGCGTGCACGGGACAGGGATGGACAATGAGCAGTTCTTC	CASSVHGTGMDNEQFF
TRBJ1-5	.	TRBV5-1	.	TGCGCCAGTAGGCTCGGTGAGGGTGATCATAGCAATCAGCCCCAGCATTTT	CASRLGEGDHSNQPQHF
TRBJ1-4	once	TRBV11-2	TRBD1	TGTGCCAGCAGCCCCGACAGGGGTGAAAAACTGTTTTTT	CASSPDRGEKLFF
TRBJ1-4	few	TRBV25-1	.	TGTGCCAGCAGTGAATTCGGTGCAACTAATGAAAAACTGTTTTTT	CASSEFGATNEKLFF
TRBJ1-5	.	TRBV5-8	TRBD1	TGTGCCAGCAGCTCGGGACAGGGGGCGAATCAGCCCCAGCATTTT	CASSSGQGANQPQHF
TRBJ2-7	few	TRBV13	TRBD1	TGTGCCAGCAGCGCCGGGACAGGGGTACACGAGCAGTACTTC	CASSAGTGVHEQYF
TRBJ2-7	once	TRBV9	TRBD1	TGTGCCAGCAGCGTGGGACAGGGGGTCAACGAGCAGTACTTC	CASSVGQGVNEQYF
TRBJ2-3	.	TRBV5-4	TRBD2	TGTGCCAGCAGCCTCTCATCCGGGACTAGCGGCACAGATACGCAGTATTTT	CASSLSSGTSGTDTQYF
TRBJ1-1	.	TRBV5-1	TRBD1	TGCGCCAGCAGCCCGGGACAGGGGGCAACTGAAGCTTTCTTT	CASSPGQGATEAFF
TRBJ2-1	.	TRBV5-6	TRBD2	TGTGCCAGCAGTTTAGCGGGGGGGTGGAATGAGCAGTTCTTC	CASSLAGGWNEQFF
TRBJ1-3	few	TRBV9	.	TGTGCCAGCAGCGACTTTCGAGAGCCTGGAAACACCATATATTTT	CASSDFREPGNTIYF
TRBJ1-5	.	TRBV9	.	TGTGCCAGCAGCGTAGGGGAGGGCAATCAGCCCCAGCATTTT	CASSVGEGNQPQHF
TRBJ2-7	.	TRBV4-2	TRBD1	TGTGCCAGCAGCCAAGAATGGGACAGGGGATCCTACGAGCAGTACTTC	CASSQEWDRGSYEQYF
TRBJ2-1	few	TRBV9	.	TGTGCCAGCAGCGTAGGAGTATCAGGTGAGCAGTTCTTC	CASSVGVSGEQFF
TRBJ1-2	.	TRBV4-3	.	TGCGCCAGCAGCCAAGACTGGCAGGGGTTCGTCGCGCCTGGCTACACCTTC	CASSQDWQGFVAPGYTF
TRBJ2-7	once	TRBV7-6	TRBD1	TGTGCCAGCAGCCATCAGGGGGACGAGCAGTACTTC	CASSHQGDEQYF
TRBJ1-1	.	TRBV5-1	.	TGCGCCAGCGAGTCGGGGCAGGGGTACACTGAAGCTTTCTTT	CASESGQGYTEAFF
TRBJ2-1	.	TRBV4-2	.	TGTGCCAGCAGCTTGAACCGGGGCTCCTACAATGAGCAGTTCTTC	CASSLNRGSYNEQFF
TRBJ1-1	.	TRBV30	.	TGTGCCTTCATCAGGGGATCCCCGAAAGCTTTCTTT	CAFIRGSPKAFF
TRBJ1-1	.	TRBV5-1	TRBD1	TGCGCCAGCAGCGACAGGGGGAACACTGAAGCTTTCTTT	CASSDRGNTEAFF
TRBJ1-2	.	TRBV9	.	TGTGCCAGCAGCGTAGGGTGGCAGGCGTCCTATGAGGGCTACACCTTC	CASSVGWQASYEGYTF
TRBJ2-3	.	TRBV7-9	TRBD1	TGTGCCAGCATCCGGGACAGCCCCACAGATACGCAGTATTTT	CASIRDSPTDTQYF
TRBJ2-3	.	TRBV30	TRBD1	TGTGCCTGGGGAAGACAGGGAGTGGCGGATACGCAGTATTTT	CAWGRQGVADTQYF
TRBJ1-1	few	TRBV6-1	.	TGTGCCAGCAGTGGTCAGCGTCTCGTATTGAACACTGAAGCTTTCTTT	CASSGQRLVLNTEAFF
TRBJ2-7	.	TRBV18	TRBD2	TGTGCCAGCTCACCCCCAATGACTAGCGGGGGTAGCGAGCAGTACTTC	CASSPPMTSGGSEQYF
TRBJ2-5	.	TRBV7-9	TRBD1	TGTGCCAGCAGCTCCTCACTCTGGGACAGGGGGTTCAGTTGGGAGACCCAGTACTTC	CASSSSLWDRGFSWETQYF